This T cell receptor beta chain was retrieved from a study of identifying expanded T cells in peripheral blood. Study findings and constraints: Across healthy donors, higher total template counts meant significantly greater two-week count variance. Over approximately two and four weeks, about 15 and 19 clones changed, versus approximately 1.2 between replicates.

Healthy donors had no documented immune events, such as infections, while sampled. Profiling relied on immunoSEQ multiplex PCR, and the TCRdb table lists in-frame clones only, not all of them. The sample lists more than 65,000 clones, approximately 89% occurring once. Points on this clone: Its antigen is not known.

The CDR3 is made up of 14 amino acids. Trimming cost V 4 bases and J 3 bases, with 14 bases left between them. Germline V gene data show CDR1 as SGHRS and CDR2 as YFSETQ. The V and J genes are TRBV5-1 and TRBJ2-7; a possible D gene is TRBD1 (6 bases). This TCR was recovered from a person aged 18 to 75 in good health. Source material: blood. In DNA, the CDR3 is TGCGCCAGCAGCCCTAGTAGGGGGATCTACGAGCAGTACTTC. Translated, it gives CASSPSRGIYEQYF.